The next 18 T cell receptor beta chains were all read from a single sample in a study of graft-versus-host responses after intestinal transplantation. No antigen has been assigned to these receptors. Only in-frame clones appear in the TCRdb table, and some are missing; sequencing was by immunoSEQ multiplex PCR. Among 90,000 to 120,000 clones listed, over 75% were seen once. The specimen was unstimulated CD4+ T cells sorted from spleen or lymph node cells, collected before intestinal transplant. The receptors shown here come from a human donor who received an intestinal transplant.

CDR3 DNA: TGTGCCAGCAGTTACCGTGGCGGGGGGGGCACAGATACGCAGTATTTT. It translates to CASSYRGGGGTDTQYF. The chain is built from TRBV6-6 and TRBJ2-3, with 9 positions matching TRBD2. Germline values: CDR1 MNHNY, CDR2 SVGAGI (reference sequence). The CDR3 is 16 residues long. J lost 1 base, V lost 2 bases, and 4 bases had no gene match.

This chain joins TRBV6-5 and TRBJ2-3; 8 bases are shared with TRBD1. The length of the CDR3 is 15 residues. CDR1 is MNHEY and CDR2 is SVGAGI in the germline V gene. V gave up 6 bases and J gave up 9 bases; unmatched junction bases: 14. The CDR3 nucleotides read TGTGCCAGCAGATACCAGGGGGCGCTTGGGGAGACGCAGTATTTT. It translates to CASRYQGALGETQYF.

The CDR3 DNA reads as TGTGCCAGCAGTGTAATGGGTTCGACAGACGGCTACACCTTC. Protein sequence: CASSVMGSTDGYTF. The chain carries TRBV2 and TRBJ1-2; D is perhaps TRBD1 (5 bases). Trimming left V 4 bases short and J 8 bases short, with 17 bases between. The germline V gene has CDR1 SNHLY and CDR2 FYNNEI. The CDR3 has 14 residues.

This clone showed up just once. This chain joins TRBV2 and TRBJ2-3, with D uncertain. Germline assignment: CDR1 SNHLY and CDR2 FYNNEI. The CDR3 runs to 13 residues. V lost 0 bases to trimming and J lost 8 bases, with 9 bases between them. The CDR3 bases are TGTGCCAGCAGTGAAGCGTCTTTGGTTACGCAGTATTTT. Translated: CASSEASLVTQYF. The entire variable domain, with the rest obtained from reference TRBV2 and TRBJ2-3, is as follows: EPEVTQTPSHQVTQMGQEVILRCVPISNHLYFYWYRQILGQKVEFLVSFYNNEISEKSEIFDDQFSVERPDGSNFTLKIRSTKLEDSAMYFCASSEASLVTQYFGPGTRLTVL.

The genes are TRBV30 and TRBJ2-2, with 7 bases identical to TRBD2. The CDR3 loop spans 15 amino acids. Germline V gives CDR1 GTSNPN, CDR2 SVGIG (reference sequence). V was clipped by 2 bases and J by 6 bases; unmatched bases: 9. The CDR3 reads CAWSPSVAGAGELFF. DNA of the CDR3: TGTGCCTGGAGTCCCTCCGTCGCGGGGGCCGGGGAGCTGTTTTTT.

The chain combines TRBV21-1 with TRBJ2-2; the table assigns TRBD2, which was not confirmed against the DNA. TRBV21-1 has pseudogene status. The CDR3 has 19 residues. CDR3 amino acids: CASSKKWENAGLNTGELFF. The CDR3 DNA is TGTGCCAGCAGCAAAAAATGGGAAAATGCGGGACTTAACACCGGGGAGCTGTTTTTT.

This sequence joins TRBV10-3 and TRBJ2-1; no clear D. V lost 11 bases and J lost 5, with 22 bases in between. Germline V CDR1 and CDR2: ENHRY, SYGVKD. The CDR3 consists of 15 residues. The CDR3 nucleotides are TGTGCCCCACCCCTGGGATCGATTACGCACAATGAGCAGTTCTTC. Its protein product is CAPPLGSITHNEQFF.

The chain uses TRBV10-3 and TRBJ2-1; D possibly corresponds to TRBD2 (6 bases). V was pared by 3 bases and J by 1 base, with 13 bases between. Germline V gene lookup returns CDR1 ENHRY and CDR2 SYGVKD. The CDR3 sequence is 16 residues long. Written as DNA, the CDR3 is TGTGCCATCAGTGACGGGGGTCAGAGGTCCTACAATGAGCAGTTCTTC. Translating gives CAISDGGQRSYNEQFF.

The chain combines TRBV5-1 with TRBJ2-3, with 7 bases lining up with TRBD1. CDR1 is SGHRS and CDR2 is YFSETQ in the germline V gene. This CDR3 spans 16 amino acids. Trimming cost V 4 bases and J 1 base; bases outside gene matches: 9. In nucleotides, the CDR3 is TGCGCCAGCAGCCCACAACAGGGGTTGGGCACAGATACGCAGTATTTT. Residues: CASSPQQGLGTDTQYF.

The CDR3 sequence: CASSPGLAGREQYF. In DNA, the CDR3 is TGCGCCAGCAGCCCGGGACTAGCGGGGAGGGAGCAGTACTTC. The chain uses TRBV5-1 and TRBJ2-7; 13 nucleotides match TRBD2. CDR1 is SGHRS and CDR2 is YFSETQ in the germline V gene. The CDR3 loop spans 14 amino acids. Trimming took 4 bases from V and 7 from J; bases not matched to a gene: 5.

The table lists this clone with a few counts. J is TRBJ2-1 and V is TRBV10-1; 9 nucleotides line up with TRBD1. CDR1 and CDR2 from the germline V gene are WNHNN and SYGVQD (reference sequence). The V gene end was trimmed by 11 bases and the J gene end by 3 bases; junction bases not matched to a gene: 17. The length of the CDR3 is 17 residues. The CDR3: CAGTGTGCEISYNEQFF. The CDR3 nucleotides are TGCGCCGGGACCGGGACAGGGTGCGAGATTAGCTACAATGAGCAGTTCTTC.

The genes are TRBV28 and TRBJ1-5, with 9 bases matching TRBD1. This CDR3 is built from 14 residues. V trimming: 5 bases; J trimming: 6 bases; junction bases outside the gene matches: 5. Germline loops: CDR1 MDHEN, CDR2 SYDVKM. CDR3 region: CASSIQGAGQPQHF. CDR3 bases: TGTGCCAGCAGTATACAGGGGGCCGGTCAGCCCCAGCATTTT.

V is TRBV4-1 and J is TRBJ2-4; 7 bases agree with TRBD1. CDR1 and CDR2 (germline): MGHRA, YSYEKL. With 0 bases clipped from V and 8 bases from J, the junction kept 7 bases outside the gene matches. This CDR3 has 15 amino acids. CDR3 amino acids: CASSQDLQQGYIQYF. In DNA, the CDR3 is TGCGCCAGCAGCCAAGATTTACAACAGGGGTACATTCAGTACTTC.

The rearrangement joins TRBV28 to TRBJ2-7; TRBD1 matches 11 bases. The V segment lost 6 bases and the J segment 6 bases; nucleotides outside the gene matches: 13. Germline CDR1 reads MDHEN; CDR2 reads SYDVKM. There are 16 residues in the CDR3. The CDR3 sequence: CASRSPLGQGAREQYF. The CDR3 DNA reads TGTGCCAGCAGGTCCCCCTTAGGACAGGGGGCGCGCGAGCAGTACTTC.

V usage is TRBV5-6 and J usage is TRBJ1-1; TRBD1 is a possible D gene (6 bases). Germline V gene lookup returns CDR1 SGHDT and CDR2 YYEEEE. This CDR3 has 16 amino acids. V lost 7 bases and J 3 bases, leaving 22 bases between the germline ends. The CDR3 nucleotides read TGTGCCAGCTGCCTTCTTAGGGGGGGGGTGGACACTGAAGCTTTCTTT. This translates into CASCLLRGGVDTEAFF.

This clone was detected only a few times. The chain is built from TRBV25-1 and TRBJ2-3; no clear D. The V end was cut by 7 bases, the J end by 6 bases, with 17 bases between. Germline V lookup: CDR1 MGHDK, CDR2 SYGVNS. The CDR3 length is 14 residues. The CDR3 DNA reads TGTGCCAGCATCAAGGTTACTTTGTCGGATACGCAGTATTTT. It specifies CASIKVTLSDTQYF. The full variable domain, in which reference TRBV25-1 and TRBJ2-3 provide the parts outside the CDR3, is EADIYQTPRYLVIGTGKKITLECSQTMGHDKMYWYQQDPGMELHLIHYSYGVNSTEKGDLSSESTVSRIRTEHFPLTLESARPSHTSQYLCASIKVTLSDTQYFGPGTRLTVL.

The rearrangement joins TRBV12-5 to TRBJ2-3; 13 bases are shared with TRBD2. The CDR3 runs to 15 residues. With 7 bases clipped from V and 7 bases from J, the junction kept 8 bases outside the gene matches. CDR1 is LGHNT and CDR2 is FRNRAP in the germline V gene. The CDR3 spells CASVPGLAGVYTQYF. The CDR3 coding sequence is TGTGCTAGTGTACCAGGACTAGCGGGGGTCTATACGCAGTATTTT.

This clone was seen once. The chain employs TRBV19 and TRBJ1-1; no firm D call. The ends were cut back, 6 bases at V and 3 bases at J, with 11 bases in the middle. This CDR3 is built from 13 residues. Germline assignment: CDR1 LNHDA and CDR2 SQIVND (reference sequence). Here the CDR3 reads CASSVQVDTEAFF. The CDR3 region has the DNA TGTGCCAGTAGCGTTCAGGTAGACACTGAAGCTTTCTTT.